The subject of this entry is one TCR beta chain. The antigen remains unidentified. Germline V gene lookup returns CDR1 MNHNS and CDR2 SASEGT. CDR3 length equals 14 residues. Trimming cost V 4 bases and J 6 bases, with 13 bases left between them. The data belong to a study of cytomegalovirus exposure and HLA in healthy donors. Study findings and constraints: Follow-up analysis later connected one missense variant in DCLRE1C with trimming of TCR beta V- and J-genes. Published work reported that the classifier diagnosed cytomegalovirus status with high specificity and sensitivity.

The primer mix had 60 Vbeta and 13 Jbeta primers. Clones were read by immunoSEQ multiplex PCR, and TCRdb kept only the in-frame ones, dropping some. The top ten hold approximately 1.9% of the sample, which has about 150,000 clones, about 85% seen once. This chain connects TRBV6-1 to TRBJ1-5, with a tentative D call TRBD1 (5 bases). The TCR comes from a man younger than 35 in good health and CMV-seronegative. The specimen sequenced was PBMCs. The CDR3 nucleotides are TGTGCCAGCAGTGGAGGGGAAGCGGGTCAGCCCCAGCATTTT. It is translated as CASSGGEAGQPQHF.